Listed below are T cell receptor beta chains from one sample, sequenced in a study of regulatory T cells in long-lasting Graves disease. MiXCR was run by TCRdb on the multiplex PCR reads, yielding one entry per CDR3 protein. This repertoire shows a few hundred thousand distinct CDR3 sequences, about 20% found once; its top ten account for 13%. Sample: peripheral blood mononuclear cells (PBMCs), taken when the disease was refractory, from a patient treated with antithyroid drugs. All receptors derive from a female donor with Graves disease. CDR3s include the opening cysteine and the closing phenylalanine or tryptophan. The D gene is left open where the match is weak. Not all rows give a size; the values are once, few, many and, for expanded clones, a class.

d_call: -; clone_size: -; v_call: TRBV20-1; j_call: TRBJ1-6; cdr3_nt: TGCAGTGCTAATCCACCTGGGGGATATACACCCCTCCACTTT; cdr3_aa: CSANPPGGYTPLHF
d_call: TRBD1; clone_size: -; v_call: TRBV18; j_call: TRBJ1-1; cdr3_nt: TGTGCCAGCAACCGACAGGGGACGAACACTGAAGCTTTCTTT; cdr3_aa: CASNRQGTNTEAFF
d_call: -; clone_size: -; v_call: TRBV3-1; j_call: TRBJ1-1; cdr3_nt: TGTGCCAGCAGCCTTGGGGCTGAAACTGAAGCTTTCTTT; cdr3_aa: CASSLGAETEAFF
d_call: -; clone_size: few; v_call: TRBV7-2; j_call: TRBJ1-6; cdr3_nt: TGTGCCAACAGCACCTATAATTCACCCCTCCACTTT; cdr3_aa: CANSTYNSPLHF
d_call: -; clone_size: many; v_call: TRBV27; j_call: TRBJ2-7; cdr3_nt: TGTGCCAGCAGTTTATCCCCAAGCTCCTACGAGCAGTACTTC; cdr3_aa: CASSLSPSSYEQYF
d_call: TRBD2; clone_size: few; v_call: TRBV2; j_call: TRBJ2-1; cdr3_nt: TGTGCCAGCATCCGCTCCCTAGCGGGAGTGGGTGAGCAGTTCTTC; cdr3_aa: CASIRSLAGVGEQFF
d_call: TRBD2; clone_size: once; v_call: TRBV28; j_call: TRBJ2-7; cdr3_nt: TGTGCCAGCAGTCAGGGACTAGCGGGCCACGAGCAGTACTTC; cdr3_aa: CASSQGLAGHEQYF
d_call: -; clone_size: -; v_call: TRBV30; j_call: TRBJ2-1; cdr3_nt: TGTGCCTGGAGTCCCCGCGGGTCAGCAGGATACAATGAGCAGTTCTTC; cdr3_aa: CAWSPRGSAGYNEQFF
d_call: -; clone_size: once; v_call: TRBV7-2; j_call: TRBJ2-5; cdr3_nt: TGTGCCAGCAACTTACTGGGCATAACAGAGACCCAGTACTTC; cdr3_aa: CASNLLGITETQYF
d_call: -; clone_size: -; v_call: TRBV7-9; j_call: TRBJ1-6; cdr3_nt: TGTGCCAGCAGCGAAACCTTGGGGCCTGGGAATTCACCCCTCCACTTT; cdr3_aa: CASSETLGPGNSPLHF
d_call: TRBD1; clone_size: few; v_call: TRBV6-1; j_call: TRBJ2-6; cdr3_nt: TGTGCCAGCAGTACAACAGGGGGTGAAGGGGCCAACGTCCTGACTTTC; cdr3_aa: CASSTTGGEGANVLTF
d_call: -; clone_size: -; v_call: TRBV18; j_call: TRBJ1-5; cdr3_nt: TGTGCCAGCTCACCACAGCGAATCGCAGCTGATCAGCCCCAGCATTTT; cdr3_aa: CASSPQRIAADQPQHF
d_call: -; clone_size: -; v_call: TRBV7-9; j_call: TRBJ2-7; cdr3_nt: TGTGCCAGCAGCCTTATAGCGGTCTTGGGCGAGCAGTACTTC; cdr3_aa: CASSLIAVLGEQYF
d_call: -; clone_size: -; v_call: TRBV7-2; j_call: TRBJ1-1; cdr3_nt: TGTGCCAGCAGCTTAAAAACAAAACGCCCCCCTACCTCGACTGAAGCTTCCTTT; cdr3_aa: CASSLKTKRPPTSTEASF
d_call: -; clone_size: few; v_call: TRBV28; j_call: TRBJ1-2; cdr3_nt: TGTGCCAGCAGTCCCCCGGACATTTCTAACTATGGCTACACCTTC; cdr3_aa: CASSPPDISNYGYTF
d_call: TRBD1; clone_size: -; v_call: TRBV30; j_call: TRBJ2-7; cdr3_nt: TGTGCCTGGAGGGGGCCGGGACAGGGACCCTACGAGCAGTACTTC; cdr3_aa: CAWRGPGQGPYEQYF
d_call: TRBD2; clone_size: -; v_call: TRBV10-3; j_call: TRBJ2-2; cdr3_nt: TGTGCCATCAGTGAAATGAACCTAGCGGGGGCCGGGGAGCTGTTTTTT; cdr3_aa: CAISEMNLAGAGELFF
d_call: -; clone_size: once; v_call: TRBV3-1; j_call: TRBJ1-1; cdr3_nt: TGTGCCAGCAGCCAAGATGTGTGGGGAAACACTGGAGCTTTCTTT; cdr3_aa: CASSQDVWGNTGAFF
d_call: -; clone_size: many; v_call: TRBV28; j_call: TRBJ2-5; cdr3_nt: TGTGCCAGCAGTCCCCGGGGGGCGGGCAGGTATGAGACCCAGTACTTC; cdr3_aa: CASSPRGAGRYETQYF
d_call: -; clone_size: many; v_call: TRBV11-2; j_call: TRBJ1-6; cdr3_nt: TGTGCCAGCAGCTATACCGTGGGAGGTCTCCACTTT; cdr3_aa: CASSYTVGGLHF
d_call: TRBD1; clone_size: -; v_call: TRBV20-1; j_call: TRBJ2-6; cdr3_nt: TGCAGTGCTCCCCCAGGGGGCCCTGGGGCCAACGTCCTGACTTTC; cdr3_aa: CSAPPGGPGANVLTF
d_call: -; clone_size: many; v_call: TRBV27; j_call: TRBJ1-5; cdr3_nt: TGTGCCAGCAGTCCCGGGCTAACTAATCAGCCCCAGCATTTT; cdr3_aa: CASSPGLTNQPQHF
d_call: TRBD1; clone_size: -; v_call: TRBV6-1; j_call: TRBJ2-6; cdr3_nt: TGTGCCAGCAGTGGACGGGACAGGGGGCCCTCTGGGGCCAACGTCCTGACTTTC; cdr3_aa: CASSGRDRGPSGANVLTF
d_call: -; clone_size: once; v_call: TRBV10-3; j_call: TRBJ2-7; cdr3_nt: TGTGCCATCTCCCAGGGGGGGACCCACGAGCAGTACTTC; cdr3_aa: CAISQGGTHEQYF
d_call: TRBD2; clone_size: many; v_call: TRBV12-3/TRBV12-4; j_call: TRBJ2-2; cdr3_nt: TGTGCCAGCACTACTGGACTAGCGGGAGTCGGGGAGCTGTTTTTT; cdr3_aa: CASTTGLAGVGELFF
d_call: TRBD1; clone_size: -; v_call: TRBV6-1; j_call: TRBJ1-5; cdr3_nt: TGTGCCAGCAGTAAAACAGGGGACGGGCGAAATCAGCCCCAGCATTTT; cdr3_aa: CASSKTGDGRNQPQHF
d_call: -; clone_size: -; v_call: TRBV5-5; j_call: TRBJ1-6; cdr3_nt: TGTGCCAGCAGCCAAGGTTTATCGCTCTATAATTCACCCCTCCACTTT; cdr3_aa: CASSQGLSLYNSPLHF
d_call: TRBD2; clone_size: -; v_call: TRBV28; j_call: TRBJ2-7; cdr3_nt: TGTGCCAGCAGGCCGGGACTAGCGGGATACGAGCAGTACTTC; cdr3_aa: CASRPGLAGYEQYF
d_call: -; clone_size: -; v_call: TRBV5-4; j_call: TRBJ1-5; cdr3_nt: TGTGCCAGCAGCCCGGGTAAGGGTCAGCCCCAGCATTTT; cdr3_aa: CASSPGKGQPQHF
d_call: -; clone_size: many; v_call: TRBV30; j_call: TRBJ1-2; cdr3_nt: TGTGCCTGGAGCGTACAAGGGGAATATGGCTACACCTTC; cdr3_aa: CAWSVQGEYGYTF
d_call: -; clone_size: few; v_call: TRBV20-1; j_call: TRBJ1-1; cdr3_nt: TGCAGTGTAGGGACGGGGAACACTGAAGCTTTCTTT; cdr3_aa: CSVGTGNTEAFF
d_call: TRBD1; clone_size: -; v_call: TRBV2; j_call: TRBJ1-4; cdr3_nt: TGTGCCAGCCGAAGGGACAGTCGTGAAAAACTGTTTTTT; cdr3_aa: CASRRDSREKLFF
d_call: -; clone_size: -; v_call: TRBV19; j_call: TRBJ1-5; cdr3_nt: TGTGCCAGTACCCCCGGCAGGGAAGGAATTAGAGCCCAGCATTTT; cdr3_aa: CASTPGREGIRAQHF
d_call: -; clone_size: many; v_call: TRBV7-2; j_call: TRBJ1-2; cdr3_nt: TGTGCCAGCAGCTTACCAGGGTTGGGTTATGGCTACACCTTC; cdr3_aa: CASSLPGLGYGYTF
d_call: -; clone_size: -; v_call: TRBV5-4; j_call: TRBJ2-2; cdr3_nt: TGTGCCAGCAGCTTGGATGCGCGTTCCACCGGGGAGCTGTTTTTT; cdr3_aa: CASSLDARSTGELFF
d_call: -; clone_size: many; v_call: TRBV28; j_call: TRBJ2-7; cdr3_nt: TGTGCCAGCAGTCGCAGGCCAAGCTCCTACGAGCAGTACTTC; cdr3_aa: CASSRRPSSYEQYF
d_call: -; clone_size: many; v_call: TRBV3-1; j_call: TRBJ1-2; cdr3_nt: TGTGCCAGCAGCCAAGAAGGACCGACCTATGGCTACACCTTC; cdr3_aa: CASSQEGPTYGYTF
d_call: -; clone_size: many; v_call: TRBV7-3; j_call: TRBJ2-2; cdr3_nt: TGTGCCAGCAGCCAAGGGGGTCGTAACACCGGGGAGCTGTTTTTT; cdr3_aa: CASSQGGRNTGELFF
d_call: -; clone_size: many; v_call: TRBV12-5; j_call: TRBJ2-5; cdr3_nt: TGTGCTAGTGGTTTGGGAGAGGAGACCCAGTACTTC; cdr3_aa: CASGLGEETQYF
d_call: -; clone_size: -; v_call: TRBV5-1; j_call: TRBJ1-4; cdr3_nt: TGCGCCAGCAGCTTAGTGCAGGGAGATGGAAAACTGTTTTTT; cdr3_aa: CASSLVQGDGKLFF
d_call: TRBD1; clone_size: few; v_call: TRBV2; j_call: TRBJ2-4; cdr3_nt: TGTGCCAGCAGCTGGACAGGGGGCAAGGAGAGAAACATTCAGTACTTC; cdr3_aa: CASSWTGGKERNIQYF
d_call: -; clone_size: few; v_call: TRBV2; j_call: TRBJ2-3; cdr3_nt: TGTGCCAGCGGGACCTGGGGCACAGATACGCAGTATTTT; cdr3_aa: CASGTWGTDTQYF
d_call: TRBD2; clone_size: -; v_call: TRBV5-1; j_call: TRBJ2-5; cdr3_nt: TGCGCCAGCAGCTATGGAGGGGGACTAGCGGGAGTACCGAGGGAGACCCAGTACTTC; cdr3_aa: CASSYGGGLAGVPRETQYF
d_call: TRBD1; clone_size: -; v_call: TRBV7-6; j_call: TRBJ2-5; cdr3_nt: TGTGCCAGCAGCAGGGGACAGGGCTTCCAAGAGACCCAGTACTTC; cdr3_aa: CASSRGQGFQETQYF
d_call: -; clone_size: few; v_call: TRBV27; j_call: TRBJ1-1; cdr3_nt: TGTGCCAGCATTAAAGGGGGGACTGAAGCTTTCTTT; cdr3_aa: CASIKGGTEAFF
d_call: TRBD1; clone_size: many; v_call: TRBV12-3/TRBV12-4; j_call: TRBJ1-1; cdr3_nt: TGTGCCAGCAGGTCTCGCCCCTCGGGACAGGGGACCACTGAAGCTTTCTTT; cdr3_aa: CASRSRPSGQGTTEAFF
d_call: TRBD1; clone_size: many; v_call: TRBV28; j_call: TRBJ2-1; cdr3_nt: TGTGCCAGCAGAGGCCTCGGGACAGGCTCCTACAATGAGCAGTTCTTC; cdr3_aa: CASRGLGTGSYNEQFF
d_call: TRBD2; clone_size: -; v_call: TRBV2; j_call: TRBJ2-3; cdr3_nt: TGTGCCAGCAGTGAGGATAGCGGGGGGACCACAGATACGCAGTATTTT; cdr3_aa: CASSEDSGGTTDTQYF